These 26 T cell receptor beta chains share one sample of origin, sequenced in a study of human T cells and chemical hapten exposure. Time point of the sample: patch test 3, about 24 weeks after DPC sensitization. Treatment defined: therapeutic diphenylcyclopropenone sensitization with weekly scalp DPC. TCRdb passed the RACE reads through MiXCR, listing each CDR3 protein once. The sample has 82,000 or so distinct CDR3 sequences; approximately 12% are singletons. The source was whole blood, collected in connection with sensitization to the hapten diphenylcyclopropenone (DPC). All receptors derive from a woman aged 45-65 years with alopecia areata. Some clones in this sample may be carry-over from other donors' samples.

V usage is TRBV20-1 and J usage is TRBJ2-7, with 8 bases that match TRBD1. The CDR3 has 14 residues. V shed 4 bases, J shed 4 bases, and the junction held 9 bases outside the gene matches. Germline CDR1 reads DFQATT; CDR2 reads SNEGSKA (reference sequence). CDR3 sequence reads: CSAKIGTGYYEQYF. CDR3 nucleotides: TGCAGTGCTAAGATTGGGACAGGTTATTACGAGCAGTACTTC.

The chain's CDR3 is CASSLARVDNEQFF. The CDR3 coding sequence is TGTGCCAGCAGCTTAGCCCGGGTAGACAATGAGCAGTTCTTC. The chain joins TRBV11-2 to TRBJ2-1, with D hard to call. This CDR3 region has 14 residues. Germline assignment: CDR1 SGHAT and CDR2 FQNNGV. Trimming cost V 1 base and J 5 bases, with 9 bases left between them.

This clonotype showed up many times. The chain couples TRBV18 to TRBJ2-7; 8 bases line up with TRBD1. The V segment lost 6 bases and the J segment 7 bases; nucleotides outside the gene matches: 17. Germline V gives CDR1 KGHSH, CDR2 LQKENI. The CDR3 spans 16 residues. The CDR3 region has the DNA TGTGCCAGCTCGGATTTACCGGGACAGGTAGCCGCGGAGCAGTACTTC. Protein product: CASSDLPGQVAAEQYF.

V usage is TRBV10-3 and J usage is TRBJ2-2; D uncertain. From germline, CDR1 is ENHRY and CDR2 SYGVKD. V was cut by 6 bases and J by 5 bases, with 16 bases left in between. This CDR3 comprises 15 residues. The DNA for the CDR3 is TGTGCCATCAGGGCCGGGCCCGACGTTACCGGGGAGCTGTTTTTT. Residues: CAIRAGPDVTGELFF.

Ten or more counts support this clonotype. The V and J genes are TRBV29-1 and TRBJ2-7; maybe TRBD2 (5 bases). The CDR3 has 11 residues. Between the trimmed V and J ends, which lost 4 bases and 4 bases, there was a span of 8 bases. CDR1 is SQVTM and CDR2 is ANQGSEA in the germline V gene. The CDR3 DNA reads as TGCAGCGTTGTCGAGGGATACGAGCAGTACTTC. Protein product: CSVVEGYEQYF.

V is TRBV12-3 or TRBV12-4 and J is TRBJ1-5; 8 bases match TRBD1. After removal of 6 bases from V and 5 bases from J, the junction contained 3 bases not matched to a gene. This CDR3 has 13 amino acids. The CDR3 spells CASSRTGYQPQHF. As DNA, the CDR3 is TGTGCCAGCAGCCGGACAGGGTATCAGCCCCAGCATTTT.

This clonotype came up many times. This chain connects TRBV29-1 to TRBJ2-5, with D perhaps matching TRBD1 (6 bases). The CDR3 has 12 residues. Trimming removed 6 bases at V and 2 bases at J, with 10 bases between. The germline gives CDR1 SQVTM, CDR2 ANQGSEA. CDR3 residues: CSVRQGQETQYF. Here the CDR3 DNA reads TGCAGCGTCCGCCAGGGGCAAGAGACCCAGTACTTC.

This clonotype occurred a few times. The J gene is TRBJ1-1, the V gene TRBV20-1; D is undetermined. This CDR3 is 13 amino acids long. Germline CDR1 is DFQATT and CDR2 is SNEGSKA (reference sequence). V was shortened by 6 bases and J by 2 bases, with 13 bases between the two germline ends. The CDR3 nucleotides are TGCAGTGCCCCGCTTAGCCTCAACACTGAAGCTTTCTTT. This translates into CSAPLSLNTEAFF.

V gene TRBV6-6 combines with J gene TRBJ1-2; D is possibly TRBD1 (5 bases). The germline gives CDR1 MNHNY, CDR2 SVGAGI (reference sequence). Trimming pared 6 bases from V and 4 bases from J, leaving 12 bases between. This CDR3 contains 13 residues. The CDR3 loop reads CASSRGPSYGYTF. Written as DNA, the CDR3 is TGTGCCAGCAGCCGGGGACCGAGCTATGGCTACACCTTC.

This clonotype was counted a few times. The chain couples TRBV14 to TRBJ2-5; D is possibly TRBD1 (6 bases). The CDR3 spans 13 residues. Trimming cost V 0 bases and J 8 bases, with 10 bases left between them. Germline CDR1 SGHDN, CDR2 FVKESK. CDR3 nucleotide sequence: TGTGCCAGCAGCCAAGAGATCAGGGGAACCCAGTACTTC. Translated, it gives CASSQEIRGTQYF.

This clonotype came up many times. V gene TRBV5-1 combines with J gene TRBJ2-2, with a tentative D call TRBD1 (6 bases). Trimming removed 5 bases from V and 1 base from J, with 9 bases in between. Germline V CDR1 and CDR2: SGHRS, YFSETQ. The CDR3 is made up of 14 amino acids. For the CDR3, the DNA is TGCGCCAGCAGACGGACAGAGAACACCGGGGAGCTGTTTTTT. Translated, it gives CASRRTENTGELFF.

This clonotype was observed at least ten times. The CDR3 DNA reads as TGTGCCAGCAGCCCTAAAACCCCAGGGGGAGGCTACACCTTC. This sequence encodes CASSPKTPGGGYTF. The chain has TRBV5-6 and TRBJ1-2; 7 bases are shared with TRBD1. V trimming: 4 bases; J trimming: 8 bases; junction bases outside the gene matches: 11. The CDR3 extends over 14 amino acids. Germline V gene data show CDR1 as SGHDT and CDR2 as YYEEEE.

This clonotype showed up just a few times. The J gene is TRBJ1-2, the V gene TRBV14; D is unclear. V dropped 3 bases and J dropped 4 bases, with 15 bases sitting between them. The CDR3 loop spans 15 amino acids. The germline gives CDR1 SGHDN, CDR2 FVKESK. The CDR3, as DNA: TGTGCCAGCAGCCAGAACACATTAATGCCCTATGGCTACACCTTC. Encoded protein: CASSQNTLMPYGYTF.

This clonotype appeared a few times. V usage is TRBV27 and J usage is TRBJ2-1; 12 positions agree with TRBD1. CDR3 size: 16 residues. From germline, CDR1 is MNHEY and CDR2 SMNVEV (reference sequence). V lost 5 bases to trimming and J lost 6 bases; unmatched junction nucleotides: 8. This CDR3 reads CASSPTGTGGSNEQFF. CDR3 coding DNA: TGTGCCAGCAGTCCGACCGGGACAGGGGGCAGCAATGAGCAGTTCTTC.

The V and J genes are TRBV7-2 and TRBJ2-3; TRBD1 might be the D (6 bases). The CDR3 extends over 18 amino acids. Germline CDR1 reads SGHTA; CDR2 reads FQGNSA. Trimming shortened V by 6 bases and J by 3 bases, and 25 bases separated the two germline ends. The chain's CDR3 is CASSGTGPGSLGTDTQYF. CDR3 nucleotides: TGTGCCAGCAGTGGAACAGGGCCGGGGAGTTTAGGTACAGATACGCAGTATTTT.

This clonotype was observed a few times. The chain is built from TRBV11-3 and TRBJ2-5; 10 nucleotides line up with TRBD1. The CDR3 length is 14 residues. The J segment lost 4 bases and the V segment lost 4 bases, leaving 3 bases of the junction unmatched. CDR1 and CDR2 (germline): SGHNT, YENEEA. The CDR3 DNA reads as TGTGCCAGCAGCTCCCGGACAGGGGGAGAGACCCAGTACTTC. Translated: CASSSRTGGETQYF.

There are a few counts of this clonotype. J is TRBJ2-7 and V is TRBV29-1, with 7 bases matching TRBD2. This CDR3 has 12 amino acids. In germline, CDR1 is SQVTM, CDR2 ANQGSEA. Germline trimming cut 6 bases from V and 6 bases from J; bases unmatched to any gene: 8. The CDR3 sequence is CSVRTRAREQYF. The CDR3 DNA is TGCAGCGTGAGGACTAGGGCGCGCGAGCAGTACTTC.

Ten or more counts support this clonotype. CDR3 residues: CSVAGRGAYNEQFF. CDR3 in DNA: TGCAGCGTTGCCGGACGGGGGGCCTACAATGAGCAGTTCTTC. The rearrangement joins TRBV29-1 to TRBJ2-1, with TRBD2 matching over 7 bases. Germline V gives CDR1 SQVTM, CDR2 ANQGSEA. The CDR3 is 14 amino acids. Trimming removed 4 bases from V and 2 bases from J; junction bases left unmatched: 5.

In this sample, this clonotype turned up many times. At one of its ends the junction is not consistent with the germline gene, which may arise from a read error. V usage is TRBV12-3 or TRBV12-4 and J usage is TRBJ2-1, with a tentative D call TRBD2 (6 bases). The CDR3 runs to 15 residues. The CDR3 sequence is CASSFEGLVNNEQFF. The CDR3, as DNA: TGTGCCAGTAGTTTCGAGGGACTGGTAAACAATGAGCAGTTCTTC.

A few counts support this clonotype. The rearrangement uses TRBV7-9 and TRBJ2-1; the D is unclear. V lost 1 base and J lost 6, with 7 bases in between. Germline assignment: CDR1 SEHNR and CDR2 FQNEAQ (reference sequence). The CDR3 consists of 13 residues. For the CDR3, the DNA is TGTGCCAGCAGCTTAGAGTTGGGCAATGAGCAGTTCTTC. It is translated as CASSLELGNEQFF.

The DNA for the CDR3 is TGCGCCAGCAGCTGGAGCGGGAGATCGAACACCGGGGAGCTGTTTTTT. As protein: CASSWSGRSNTGELFF. This chain links TRBV5-1 with TRBJ2-2; 8 bases line up with TRBD2. V lost 3 bases to trimming and J lost 0 bases; unmatched junction nucleotides: 4. Looked up from germline, CDR1 is SGHRS and CDR2 is YFSETQ. The CDR3 runs 16 residues.

The chain carries TRBV29-1 and TRBJ1-4; tentative D call: TRBD1 (5 bases). V was clipped by 4 bases and J by 5 bases, with 8 bases between them. CDR3 length: 12 residues. Germline V gives CDR1 SQVTM, CDR2 ANQGSEA. The CDR3 region is CSVVAGNEKLFF. The DNA of the CDR3 is TGCAGCGTTGTGGCAGGGAATGAAAAACTGTTTTTT.

J is TRBJ2-7 and V is TRBV5-6; 12 bases are a match to TRBD1. The length of the CDR3 is 14 residues. Germline CDR1 is SGHDT and CDR2 is YYEEEE. V was clipped by 6 bases and J by 6 bases; unmatched bases: 7. CDR3 sequence reads: CASNLRDRGREQYF. The CDR3 nucleotides read TGTGCCAGCAACTTAAGGGACAGGGGGCGCGAGCAGTACTTC.

The chain employs TRBV14 and TRBJ1-1; D is undetermined. The V end was cut by 4 bases, the J end by 4 bases, with 16 bases between. Germline CDR1 reads SGHDN; CDR2 reads FVKESK. The CDR3 is 15 amino acids. CDR3 residues: CASSRTVGLSTEAFF. CDR3 DNA sequence: TGTGCCAGCAGCCGGACGGTAGGGTTGAGCACTGAAGCTTTCTTT.

This clonotype was counted only a few times. V usage is TRBV7-2 and J usage is TRBJ1-1, with D hard to call. The CDR3 consists of 14 residues. Germline V gene data show CDR1 as SGHTA and CDR2 as FQGNSA. Trimming stripped 0 bases from V and 1 base from J, with 6 bases between. In DNA form, the CDR3 reads TGTGCCAGCAGCTTAGCCCTTAGGAACACTGAAGCTTTCTTT. Protein sequence: CASSLALRNTEAFF.

This clonotype was counted at least ten times. The chain has TRBV7-2 and TRBJ2-7, with 7 bases fitting TRBD2. Germline CDR1 SGHTA, CDR2 FQGNSA. V dropped 1 base and J dropped 6; count of bases not matched to a gene: 12. This CDR3 region has 16 residues. The CDR3 is CASSLGGRLALGEQYF. CDR3 sequence (DNA): TGTGCCAGCAGCTTAGGAGGGAGACTAGCCCTCGGCGAGCAGTACTTC.